This T cell receptor beta chain was captured in a study of T cells after yellow fever vaccination. The study made its TCR cDNA through 5'RACE template switching. That step introduced a universal primer site along with UMIs. MiXCR, run by TCRdb on the 5' RACE reads, gives a single entry per CDR3 protein. The data contain 250,000 to 350,000 distinct CDR3 sequences, 3.5% to 4.5% of them singletons. Comments on this clonotype: Its antigen remains unknown.

The CDR3 spans 12 residues. The germline CDR1 and CDR2 sequences are SEHNR and FQNEAQ (reference sequence). The ends were cut back, 5 bases at V and 3 bases at J, with 8 bases in the middle. Findings and limits, study-wide: Only a minor proportion of clonotypes was detected across both CD4 and CD8 compartments. Most clones from primary vaccination resurfaced after the booster (roughly 96% CD4, less than 90% CD8).

The material was PBMCs, obtained 15 days after the yellow fever booster vaccination. The clonotype was recovered from a man younger than 35 who received the YFV17D yellow fever vaccine. J is TRBJ2-7 and V is TRBV7-9, with D uncertain. CDR3 region: CASSPPGYEQYF. As DNA, the CDR3 is TGTGCCAGCAGCCCCCCCGGCTACGAGCAGTACTTC.